Here is one TCR beta chain with its context. This sample stems from a study of OX40 agonist ivuxolimab in advanced cancers. Some clones are missing from TCRdb's copy, which holds only in-frame ones; the method was immunoSEQ multiplex PCR. The sample yields about 69,000 clones, about nine tenths seen once. Germline assignment: CDR1 LNHDA and CDR2 SQIVND (reference sequence). This CDR3 has 17 residues. J lost 4 bases, V lost 3 bases, and 10 bases had no gene match. The sequenced sample was CD4+ or CD8+ T cells sorted from blood, obtained in a trial of the OX40 agonist ivuxolimab. The chain couples TRBV19 to TRBJ2-7; 12 bases match TRBD2. The receptor was isolated from an adult with an advanced solid tumor such as melanoma, head and neck, liver or kidney cancer. DNA of the CDR3: TGTGCCAGTAGTATCCCAGGGAGGACTAGCGGGACTTACGAGCAGTACTTC. This translates into CASSIPGRTSGTYEQYF.